The sequence of this TCR beta chain was determined in a study of T cells in Graves' hyperthyroidism and ophthalmopathy. The CDR3 has 17 residues. Germline V gene sequence: CDR1 SGDLS, CDR2 YYNGEE. The ends were cut back, 3 bases at V and 2 bases at J, with 19 bases in the middle. Researchers took RNA transcripts and amplified the TCR beta CDR3 regions from them. A first-round RT-PCR of the TCR CDR3 used the HTBI primer set. TCRdb analysed the multiplex PCR reads with MiXCR anew, one entry per CDR3 protein. The sample comprises about 350,000 distinct CDR3 sequences, nearly 15% of which are singletons, and approximately 19% rests with the top ten.

The source is a woman in her fifties or sixties with Graves' ophthalmopathy. The sample taken for sequencing was blood. V is TRBV9 and J is TRBJ2-3; no clear D. The CDR3 DNA reads TGTGCCAGCAGCGCGGACGCACCCGGGCGGCACACAGATACGCAGTATTTT. Amino acids: CASSADAPGRHTDTQYF.